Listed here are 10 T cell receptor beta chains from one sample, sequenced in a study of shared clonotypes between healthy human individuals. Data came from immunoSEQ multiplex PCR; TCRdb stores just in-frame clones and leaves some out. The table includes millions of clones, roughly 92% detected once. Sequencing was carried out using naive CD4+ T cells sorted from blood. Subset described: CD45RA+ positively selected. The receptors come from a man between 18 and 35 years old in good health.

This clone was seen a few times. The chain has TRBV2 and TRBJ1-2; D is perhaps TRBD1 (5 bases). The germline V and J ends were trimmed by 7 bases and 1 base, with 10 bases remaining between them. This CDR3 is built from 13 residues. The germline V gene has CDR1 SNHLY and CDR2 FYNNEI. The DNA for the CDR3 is TGTGCCAGCAACTCTGACAGTAACTATGGCTACACCTTC. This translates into CASNSDSNYGYTF.

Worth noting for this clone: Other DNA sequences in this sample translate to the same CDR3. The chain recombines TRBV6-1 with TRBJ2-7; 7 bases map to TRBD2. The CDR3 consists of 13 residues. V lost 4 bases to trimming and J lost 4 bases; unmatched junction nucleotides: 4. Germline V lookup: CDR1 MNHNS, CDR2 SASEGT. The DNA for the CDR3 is TGTGCCAGCAGTGTCGCTAGCGGATACGAGCAGTACTTC. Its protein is CASSVASGYEQYF.

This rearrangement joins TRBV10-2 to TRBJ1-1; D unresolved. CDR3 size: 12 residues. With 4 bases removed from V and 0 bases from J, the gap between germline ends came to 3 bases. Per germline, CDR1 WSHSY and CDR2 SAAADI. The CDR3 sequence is CASSVVNTEAFF. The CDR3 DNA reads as TGCGCCAGCAGTGTTGTGAACACTGAAGCTTTCTTT.

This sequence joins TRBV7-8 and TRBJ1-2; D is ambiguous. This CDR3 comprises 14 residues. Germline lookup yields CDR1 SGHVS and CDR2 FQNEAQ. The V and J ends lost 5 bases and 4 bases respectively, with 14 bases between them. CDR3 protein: CASSGQDGPYGYTF. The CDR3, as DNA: TGTGCCAGCAGCGGCCAAGACGGCCCCTATGGCTACACCTTC.

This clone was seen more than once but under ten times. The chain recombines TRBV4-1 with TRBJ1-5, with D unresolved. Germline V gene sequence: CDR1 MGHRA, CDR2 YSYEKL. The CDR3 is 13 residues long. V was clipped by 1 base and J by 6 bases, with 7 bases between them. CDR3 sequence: CASSQVSPQPQHF. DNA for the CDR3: TGCGCCAGCAGCCAAGTTTCCCCTCAGCCCCAGCATTTT.

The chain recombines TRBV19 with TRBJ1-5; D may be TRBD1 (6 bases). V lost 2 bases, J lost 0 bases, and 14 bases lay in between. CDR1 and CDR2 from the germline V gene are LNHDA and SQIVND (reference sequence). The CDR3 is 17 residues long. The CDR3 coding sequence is TGTGCCAGTAGTATAACCCCGACAGGTCTTAGCAATCAGCCCCAGCATTTT. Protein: CASSITPTGLSNQPQHF.

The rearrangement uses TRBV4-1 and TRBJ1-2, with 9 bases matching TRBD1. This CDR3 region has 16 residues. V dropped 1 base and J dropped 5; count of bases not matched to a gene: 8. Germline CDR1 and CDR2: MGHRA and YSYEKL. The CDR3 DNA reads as TGCGCCAGCAGCCAAGGCTTACGGGACAGGGCTTATGGCTACACCTTC. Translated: CASSQGLRDRAYGYTF.

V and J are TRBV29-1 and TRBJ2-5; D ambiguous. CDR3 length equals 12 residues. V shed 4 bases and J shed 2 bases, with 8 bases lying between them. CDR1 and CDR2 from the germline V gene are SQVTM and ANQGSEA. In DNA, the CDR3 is TGCAGCGTTGGGGGTTTACAAGAGACCCAGTACTTC. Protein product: CSVGGLQETQYF.

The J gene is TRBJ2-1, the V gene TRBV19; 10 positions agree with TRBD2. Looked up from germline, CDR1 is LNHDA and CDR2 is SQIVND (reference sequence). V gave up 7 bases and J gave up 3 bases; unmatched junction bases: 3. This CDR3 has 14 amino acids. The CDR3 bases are TGTGCCAGTAAGGCTAGCGGGGGCTACAATGAGCAGTTCTTC. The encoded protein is CASKASGGYNEQFF.

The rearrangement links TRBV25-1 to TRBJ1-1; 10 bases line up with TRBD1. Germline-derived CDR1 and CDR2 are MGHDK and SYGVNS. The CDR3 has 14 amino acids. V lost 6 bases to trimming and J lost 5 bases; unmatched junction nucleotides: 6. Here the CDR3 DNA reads TGTGCCAGCAGCCGACAGGGGGCGCGAACTGAAGCTTTCTTT. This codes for CASSRQGARTEAFF.